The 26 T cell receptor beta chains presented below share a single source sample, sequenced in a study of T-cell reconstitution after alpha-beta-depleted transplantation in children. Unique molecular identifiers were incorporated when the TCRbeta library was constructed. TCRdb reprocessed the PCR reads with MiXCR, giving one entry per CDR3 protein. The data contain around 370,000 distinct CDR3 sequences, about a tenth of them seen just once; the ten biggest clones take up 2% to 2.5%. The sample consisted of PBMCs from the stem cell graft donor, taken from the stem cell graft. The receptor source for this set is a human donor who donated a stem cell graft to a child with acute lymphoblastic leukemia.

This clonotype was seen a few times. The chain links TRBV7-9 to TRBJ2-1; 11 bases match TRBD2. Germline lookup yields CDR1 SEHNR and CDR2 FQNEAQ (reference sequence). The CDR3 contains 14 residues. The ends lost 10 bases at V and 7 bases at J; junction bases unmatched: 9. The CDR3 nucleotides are TGTGCCATCCCGACTAGCGGGACCTGGAATGAGCAGTTCTTC. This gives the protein CAIPTSGTWNEQFF. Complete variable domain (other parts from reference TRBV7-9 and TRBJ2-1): DTGVSQNPRHKITKRGQNVTFRCDPISEHNRLYWYRQTLGQGPEFLTYFQNEAQLEKSRLLSDRFSAERPKGSFSTLEIQRTEQGDSAMYLCAIPTSGTWNEQFFGPGTRLTVL.

CDR3 amino acids: CASSLANREVSWANVLTF. CDR3 nucleotides: TGTGCCAGCAGCTTAGCGAACAGGGAGGTTTCTTGGGCCAACGTCCTGACTTTC. This chain connects TRBV7-8 to TRBJ2-6; D might be TRBD1 or TRBD2, each matching 6 bases. Germline V gives CDR1 SGHVS, CDR2 FQNEAQ. The CDR3 runs 18 residues. V lost 0 bases to trimming and J lost 5 bases, with 17 bases between them.

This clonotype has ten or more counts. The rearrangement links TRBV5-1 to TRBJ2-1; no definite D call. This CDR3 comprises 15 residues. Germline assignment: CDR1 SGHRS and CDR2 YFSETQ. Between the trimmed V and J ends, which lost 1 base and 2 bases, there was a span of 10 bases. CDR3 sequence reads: CASSLSGSTYNEQFF. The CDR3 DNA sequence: TGCGCCAGCAGCTTGTCAGGATCAACCTACAATGAGCAGTTCTTC.

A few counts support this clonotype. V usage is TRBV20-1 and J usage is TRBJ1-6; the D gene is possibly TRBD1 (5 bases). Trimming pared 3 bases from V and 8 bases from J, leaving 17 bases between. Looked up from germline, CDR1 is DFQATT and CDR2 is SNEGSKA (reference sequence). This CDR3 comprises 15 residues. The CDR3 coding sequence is TGCAGTGCTAGGATCGGGCCCGGGGCGGATTCACCCCTCCACTTT. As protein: CSARIGPGADSPLHF.

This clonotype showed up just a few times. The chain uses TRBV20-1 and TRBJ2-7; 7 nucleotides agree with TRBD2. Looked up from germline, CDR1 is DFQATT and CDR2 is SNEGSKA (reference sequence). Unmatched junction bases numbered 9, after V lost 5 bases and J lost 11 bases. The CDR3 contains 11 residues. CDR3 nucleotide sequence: TGCAGTGCTTCCATTAGCGGGCGGGAGTACTTC. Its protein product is CSASISGREYF.

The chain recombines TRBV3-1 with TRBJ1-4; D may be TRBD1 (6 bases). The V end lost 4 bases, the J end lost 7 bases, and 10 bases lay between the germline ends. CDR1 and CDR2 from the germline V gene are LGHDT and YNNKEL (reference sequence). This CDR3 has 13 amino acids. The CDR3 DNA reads TGTGCCAGCAGCCCAGGGGAAGGTGAAAAACTGTTTTTT. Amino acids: CASSPGEGEKLFF.

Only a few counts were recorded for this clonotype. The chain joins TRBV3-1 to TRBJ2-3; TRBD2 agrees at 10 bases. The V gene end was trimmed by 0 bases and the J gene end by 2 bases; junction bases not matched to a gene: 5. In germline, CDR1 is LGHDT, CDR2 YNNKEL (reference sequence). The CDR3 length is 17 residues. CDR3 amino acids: CASSQDQGLAVTDTQYF. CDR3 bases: TGTGCCAGCAGCCAAGATCAAGGACTAGCGGTCACAGATACGCAGTATTTT.

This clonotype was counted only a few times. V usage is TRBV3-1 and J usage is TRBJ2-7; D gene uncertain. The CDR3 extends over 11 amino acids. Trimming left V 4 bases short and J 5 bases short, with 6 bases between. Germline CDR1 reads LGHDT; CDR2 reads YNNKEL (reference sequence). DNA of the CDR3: TGTGCCAGCAGCCTTCGCGACGAGCAGTACTTC. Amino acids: CASSLRDEQYF.

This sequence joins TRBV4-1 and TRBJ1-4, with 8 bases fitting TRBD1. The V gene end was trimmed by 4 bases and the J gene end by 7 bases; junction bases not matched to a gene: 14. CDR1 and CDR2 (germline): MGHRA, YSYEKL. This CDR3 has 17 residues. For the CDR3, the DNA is TGCGCCAGCAGCCTTCGACAGGGGACGGAGGTGCGTGAAAAACTGTTTTTT. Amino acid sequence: CASSLRQGTEVREKLFF.

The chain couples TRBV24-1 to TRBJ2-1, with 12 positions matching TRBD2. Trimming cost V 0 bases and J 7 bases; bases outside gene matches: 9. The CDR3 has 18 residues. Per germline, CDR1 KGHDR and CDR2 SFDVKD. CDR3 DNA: TGTGCCACCAGTGATTTGAGGGCTAGCGGGAGGGCCCAAAATGAGCAGTTCTTC. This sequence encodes CATSDLRASGRAQNEQFF.

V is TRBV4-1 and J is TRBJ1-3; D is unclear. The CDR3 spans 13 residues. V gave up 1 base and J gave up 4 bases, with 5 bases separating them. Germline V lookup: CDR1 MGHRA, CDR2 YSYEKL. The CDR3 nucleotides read TGCGCCAGCAGCCAAGGGAACGGAAACACCATATATTTT. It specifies CASSQGNGNTIYF.

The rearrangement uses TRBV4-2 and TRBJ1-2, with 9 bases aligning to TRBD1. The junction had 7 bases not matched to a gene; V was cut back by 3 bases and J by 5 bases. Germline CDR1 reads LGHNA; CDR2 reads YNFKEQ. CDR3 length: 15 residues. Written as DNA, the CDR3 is TGTGCCAGCAGCCAGATACAGGGGGCGCAATATGGCTACACCTTC. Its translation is CASSQIQGAQYGYTF.

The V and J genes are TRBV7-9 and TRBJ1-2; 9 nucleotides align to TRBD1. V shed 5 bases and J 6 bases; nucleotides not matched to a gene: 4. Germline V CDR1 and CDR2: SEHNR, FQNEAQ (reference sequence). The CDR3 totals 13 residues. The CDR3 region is CASSDRGLDGYTF. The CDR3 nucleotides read TGTGCCAGCAGCGACAGGGGGTTGGATGGCTACACCTTC.

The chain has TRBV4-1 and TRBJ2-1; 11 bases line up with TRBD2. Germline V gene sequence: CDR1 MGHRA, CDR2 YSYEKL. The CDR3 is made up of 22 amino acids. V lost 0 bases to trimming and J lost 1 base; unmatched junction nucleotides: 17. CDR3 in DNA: TGCGCCAGCAGCCAAGACGGAGGGACATCTGCGGGACTAGCGGAATCCTACAATGAGCAGTTCTTC. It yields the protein CASSQDGGTSAGLAESYNEQFF.

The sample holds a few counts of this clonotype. The CDR3: CACGRGSYEQYF. The CDR3 DNA follows: TGTGCCTGTGGCAGGGGGTCCTACGAGCAGTACTTC. The V gene is TRBV25-1, the J gene TRBJ2-7, with TRBD1 matching over 7 bases. The CDR3 contains 12 residues. Germline assignment: CDR1 MGHDK and CDR2 SYGVNS. V lost 11 bases and J lost 1; bases outside the gene matches: 5.

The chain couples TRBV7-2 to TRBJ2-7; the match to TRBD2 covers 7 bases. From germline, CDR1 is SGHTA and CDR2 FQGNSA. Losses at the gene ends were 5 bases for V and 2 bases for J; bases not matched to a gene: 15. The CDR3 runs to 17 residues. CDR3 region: CASSPSFGRETTYEQYF. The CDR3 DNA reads TGTGCCAGCAGCCCCTCCTTTGGGCGGGAGACGACCTACGAGCAGTACTTC.

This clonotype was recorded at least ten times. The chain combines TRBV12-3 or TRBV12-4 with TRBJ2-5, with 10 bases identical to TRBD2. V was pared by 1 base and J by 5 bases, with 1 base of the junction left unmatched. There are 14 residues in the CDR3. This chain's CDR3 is CASSLEAGGETQYF. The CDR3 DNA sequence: TGTGCCAGCAGTTTAGAAGCGGGAGGGGAGACCCAGTACTTC.

The DNA for the CDR3 is TGTGCCAGCAGCCGGGGCAATACAGATACGCAGTATTTT. Its translation is CASSRGNTDTQYF. The chain combines TRBV7-2 with TRBJ2-3; D assignment may be TRBD1 or TRBD2 (5 bases each). V lost 5 bases and J 3 bases, leaving 9 bases between the germline ends. Germline V CDR1 and CDR2: SGHTA, FQGNSA. This CDR3 has 13 amino acids. The whole variable domain, remainder taken from reference TRBV7-2 and TRBJ2-3, is GAGVSQSPSNKVTEKGKDVELRCDPISGHTALYWYRQSLGQGLEFLIYFQGNSAPDKSGLPSDRFSAERTGGSVSTLTIQRTQQEDSAVYLCASSRGNTDTQYFGPGTRLTVL.

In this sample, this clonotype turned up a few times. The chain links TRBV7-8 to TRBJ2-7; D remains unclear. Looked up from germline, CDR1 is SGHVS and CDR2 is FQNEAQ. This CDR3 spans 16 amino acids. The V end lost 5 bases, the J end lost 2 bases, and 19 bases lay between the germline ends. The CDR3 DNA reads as TGTGCCAGCAGCCAACTTGCGGACGGGCCGACCTACGAGCAGTACTTC. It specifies CASSQLADGPTYEQYF.

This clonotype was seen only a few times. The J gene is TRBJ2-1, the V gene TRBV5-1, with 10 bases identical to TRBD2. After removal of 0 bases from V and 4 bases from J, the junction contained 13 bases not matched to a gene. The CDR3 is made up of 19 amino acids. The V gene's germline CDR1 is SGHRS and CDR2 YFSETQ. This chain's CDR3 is CASSLERWVLAGAYNEQFF. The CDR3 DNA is TGCGCCAGCAGCTTGGAGCGGTGGGTTCTAGCGGGAGCATACAATGAGCAGTTCTTC.

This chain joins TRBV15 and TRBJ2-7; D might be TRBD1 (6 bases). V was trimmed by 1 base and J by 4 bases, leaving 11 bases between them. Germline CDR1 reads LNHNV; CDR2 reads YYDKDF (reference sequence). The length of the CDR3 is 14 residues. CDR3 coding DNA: TGTGCCACCAGCAGAGGCAGGGGATATTACGAGCAGTACTTC. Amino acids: CATSRGRGYYEQYF.

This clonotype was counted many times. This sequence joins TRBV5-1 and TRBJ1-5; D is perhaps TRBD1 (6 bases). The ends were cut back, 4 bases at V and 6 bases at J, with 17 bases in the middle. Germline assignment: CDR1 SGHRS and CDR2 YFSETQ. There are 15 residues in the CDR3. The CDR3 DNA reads TGCGCCAGCAGCGCATCCGGGACATCGGGTCAGCCCCAGCATTTT. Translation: CASSASGTSGQPQHF.

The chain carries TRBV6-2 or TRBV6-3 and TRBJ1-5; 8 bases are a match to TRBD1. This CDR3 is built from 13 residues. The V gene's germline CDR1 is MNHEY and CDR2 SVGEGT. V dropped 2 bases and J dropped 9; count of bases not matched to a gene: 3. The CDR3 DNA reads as TGTGCCAGCAGTTACGAACAGGGGGTGCCCCAGCATTTT. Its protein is CASSYEQGVPQHF.

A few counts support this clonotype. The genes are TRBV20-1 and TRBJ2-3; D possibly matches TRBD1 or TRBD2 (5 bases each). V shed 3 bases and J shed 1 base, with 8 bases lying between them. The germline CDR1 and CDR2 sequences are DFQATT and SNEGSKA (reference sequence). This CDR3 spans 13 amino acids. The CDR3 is CSARGRGTDTQYF. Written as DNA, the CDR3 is TGCAGTGCTAGGGGACGGGGCACAGATACGCAGTATTTT.

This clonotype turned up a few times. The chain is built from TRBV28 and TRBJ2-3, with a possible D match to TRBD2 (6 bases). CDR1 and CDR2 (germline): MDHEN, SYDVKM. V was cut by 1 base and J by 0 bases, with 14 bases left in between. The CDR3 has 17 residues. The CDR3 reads CASSLSVVGTSTDTQYF. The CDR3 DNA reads TGTGCCAGCAGTTTATCTGTGGTGGGGACTAGCACAGATACGCAGTATTTT.

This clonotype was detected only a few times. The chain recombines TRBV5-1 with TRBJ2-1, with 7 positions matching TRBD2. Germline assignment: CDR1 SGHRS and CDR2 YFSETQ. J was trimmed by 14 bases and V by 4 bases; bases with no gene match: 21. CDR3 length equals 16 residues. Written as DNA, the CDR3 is TGCGCCAGCAGCCAGGGAAATTCTTTGGGGGGAGGGCCGGAGTTCTTC. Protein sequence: CASSQGNSLGGGPEFF.